This T cell receptor (beta chain) was captured by sequencing in a study of blood T cell repertoires in COVID-19 (dated by TCRdb to between 2020 and 2021). Broadly, across the study: Samples from collaborators originated in the United States, Italy and Spain and spanned both the acute and convalescent phases of COVID-19. The material from the prospective study consisted of cDNA or gDNA derived from T cells, B-cell-depleted T cells, or PBMCs. The dataset comprised deeply sampled blood TCRbeta repertoires from subjects exposed to, actively infected with, or recovered from COVID-19. The repertoires were released in a freely available public database intended as a resource for research on the immune response to SARS-CoV-2. The samples were drawn from the first 160 participants of the ongoing ImmuneRACE study and from 950 to 1,500 subjects provided by 6 global collaborators. The sample metadata nearly always contained a de-identified subject ID, COVID-19 status, age in years and sex. Where available, HLA class I and class II types were taken from metadata supplied by the sample provider and were not determined by assay-based typing.

TCRbeta CDR3 regions were amplified from genomic DNA using the immunoSEQ Assay, a bias-controlled multiplex PCR. Per the authors' processing: The number of nucleated cells in each sample was estimated by amplification of reference gene primers within the assay. To quantify the absolute abundance of each unique TCRbeta CDR3 rearrangement, sequence reads were collapsed and filtered. For each sample, productive Simpson clonality was calculated as the square root of Simpson's diversity index across productive rearrangements. TCRdb limited this immuneACCESS table to in-frame rearrangements with V and J called. A share of clones is missing; checked studies link under half to unresolved V genes, and the rest is unexplained. From that table come the V and J calls and clone size; the DNA was used to work out D and trimming. Across this sample there are 190,000 or so clones, with around nine tenths seen only once. The top ten constitute 5.5% to 7.5% of the sample.

For this clone: Its target antigen remains unknown. Base qualities are missing; no much larger clone stands one base away.

The paper's findings and limits, for the study overall: How much clinical and demographic metadata was included differed by source and by participant, and the metadata was provided uncurated.

The germline V gene (reference sequence) specifies LGHDT as CDR1 and YNNKEL as CDR2. V is clipped by 2 bases and J by 5 bases, and the sequence between their germline boundaries is 16 bases long. From cysteine to phenylalanine, the CDR3 is 15 amino acids long. Kept here is only the CDR3 DNA, which spans 45 bases and is read in frame from base 1. A second Seattle source provided samples from volunteer blood donors who had recovered from COVID-19. The collaborating institutions used their own protocols to collect whole blood in K2EDTA tubes. Collaborator samples were shipped for TCRbeta analysis as frozen whole blood, isolated PBMCs, or DNA extracted from either sample type.

This clonotype was sampled from a man in his sixties who had recovered from COVID-19. The sequence joins TRBV3-1 (or the pseudogene TRBV3-2) to TRBJ2-7; the D gene is perhaps TRBD1, on 7 matching bases. The sample was peripheral blood. For the CDR3, the sequence is CASSQCGTESNEQYF. In nucleotides, the sequence is TGTGCCAGCAGCCAATGCGGGACAGAGTCAAACGAGCAGTACTTC.